This T cell receptor (beta chain) was captured by sequencing in a study of blood T cell repertoires in COVID-19. Study in general: PBMCs, B-cell-depleted T cells, or T cells were the source of the cDNA or gDNA that made up the material.

As originally analysed: By means of reference gene primer amplification, nucleated cell counts were estimated. Measured with immunoSEQ multiplex PCR; TCRdb has only the in-frame clones, and not every one. Clone size and V and J calls were adopted from that table, with D and trimming inferred from the DNA. The sample carries around 230,000 clones, roughly 87% recorded once. CDR1 is KGHSH and CDR2 is LQKENI in the germline V gene. The CDR3 has 12 residues. The V end lost 3 bases, the J end lost 8 bases, and 8 bases lay between the germline ends. The J gene is TRBJ2-1, the V gene TRBV18; D remains unclear. This sequence originates from a man between 60 and 70 years old who had recovered from COVID-19. Input material: peripheral blood. The DNA of the CDR3 is TGTGCCAGCTCACCCATCCGGGATGAGCAGTTCTTC. Protein product: CASSPIRDEQFF.